Following are 7 T cell receptor beta chains from one sample sequenced in a study of blood T cell repertoires in COVID-19. Clones were sequenced by immunoSEQ multiplex PCR, and TCRdb holds only the in-frame ones, with some missing. This table has 350,000 to 400,000 clones, roughly 84% appearing once. Sequences were obtained from PBMCs or T cells enriched from blood (not recorded which). The receptors stem from a woman in her thirties who had recovered from COVID-19.

The chain combines TRBV5-1 with TRBJ2-2, with TRBD1 identical over 8 bases. With V trimmed by 5 bases and J by 5 bases, 8 bases remained unmatched. Germline CDR1 reads SGHRS; CDR2 reads YFSETQ. There are 15 residues in the CDR3. The CDR3, as DNA: TGCGCCAGCAGAGCAGGGGGCGCGGGAACCGGGGAGCTGTTTTTT. Protein sequence: CASRAGGAGTGELFF.

As to this clone: This sample also contains other DNA sequences that code for the same CDR3. The J gene is TRBJ2-5, the V gene TRBV5-1; 7 positions agree with TRBD1. J was trimmed by 1 base and V by 4 bases; bases with no gene match: 4. The CDR3 has 14 residues. CDR1 is SGHRS, CDR2 YFSETQ, per germline. This CDR3 reads CASSRDSSQETQYF. The CDR3 region has the DNA TGCGCCAGCAGCAGGGACAGTTCCCAAGAGACCCAGTACTTC.

CDR3 nucleotide sequence: TGTGCCAGCAAACCCGGGGGTTACAATGAGCAGTTCTTC. This translates into CASKPGGYNEQFF. The V call is TRBV28, the J call TRBJ2-1; possible D gene TRBD2, 6 bases. The V gene lost 7 bases and the J gene lost 4 bases, with 11 bases spanning the gap. The CDR3 spans 13 residues. In germline, CDR1 is MDHEN, CDR2 SYDVKM. Based on the CDR3 plus reference TRBV28 and TRBJ2-1, the full variable domain is DVKVTQSSRYLVKRTGEKVFLECVQDMDHENMFWYRQDPGLGLRLIYFSYDVKMKEKGDIPEGYSVSREKKERFSLILESASTNQTSMYLCASKPGGYNEQFFGPGTRLTVL.

The CDR3 region is CASSIDRYNEKLFF. The CDR3 nucleotides are TGTGCCAGTAGTATCGACAGGTATAATGAAAAACTGTTTTTT. V gene TRBV19 combines with J gene TRBJ1-4, with a weak D call TRBD1 (6 bases). Trimming left V 3 bases short and J 4 bases short, with 9 bases between. This CDR3 is built from 14 residues. Germline V CDR1 and CDR2: LNHDA, SQIVND (reference sequence).

About this clone: The junction differs from germline at one of its ends, possibly a read error. This sequence joins TRBV7-7 and TRBJ2-5; 11 nucleotides match TRBD1. Germline V gene lookup returns CDR1 SSHAT and CDR2 FNYEAQ (reference sequence). The CDR3 is made up of 15 amino acids. The CDR3 sequence: CASSLGGTGGETQYF. The CDR3 DNA reads as TGTGCTAGCAGCTTAGGTGGGACAGGGGGAGAGACCCAGTACTTC.

The chain couples TRBV6-2 or TRBV6-3 to TRBJ2-3; 8 bases fit TRBD2. CDR1 and CDR2 from the germline V gene are MNHEY and SVGEGT. V lost 6 bases to trimming and J lost 6 bases; unmatched junction nucleotides: 14. The CDR3 consists of 16 residues. CDR3 sequence: CASSPYQSGRLDTQYF. CDR3 DNA sequence: TGTGCCAGCAGCCCTTACCAAAGCGGGAGATTGGATACGCAGTATTTT.

V usage is TRBV7-3 and J usage is TRBJ2-2; 11 nucleotides match TRBD2. V lost 5 bases and J lost 6; bases outside the gene matches: 5. In germline, CDR1 is SGHTA, CDR2 FQGTGA. CDR3 length: 15 amino acids. This CDR3 is CASSPVAGGPGELFF. In nucleotides, the CDR3 is TGTGCCAGCAGCCCCGTAGCGGGGGGGCCCGGGGAGCTGTTTTTT. The whole variable domain, remainder taken from reference TRBV7-3 and TRBJ2-2, is GAGVSQTPSNKVTEKGKYVELRCDPISGHTALYWYRQSLGQGPEFLIYFQGTGAADDSGLPNDRFFAVRPEGSVSTLKIQRTERGDSAVYLCASSPVAGGPGELFFGEGSRLTVL.